This is a list of T cell receptor beta chains from one sample in a study of post-analysis software for immune sequencing data. TCRdb analysed the PCR reads with MiXCR anew, one entry per CDR3 protein. Here the sample spans 430,000 or so distinct CDR3 sequences, roughly 40% being singletons. The specimen sequenced was blood. These receptors came from a girl aged 2 to 10 with multiple sclerosis. Both conserved end residues are part of each CDR3. D genes are given only for firm matches. Clone size is not always given. Where it is, it says once, few, many or a class for expanded clones.

v_gene,d_gene,j_gene,abundance,CDR3nt,CDR3aa
TRBV2,.,TRBJ2-3,.,TGTGCCAGCATGGGGTCAGATACGCAGTATTTT,CASMGSDTQYF
TRBV5-1,.,TRBJ2-5,.,TGCGCCAGCAGCTTGGGTATTAGTGGAGAGACCCAGTACTTC,CASSLGISGETQYF
TRBV18,TRBD2,TRBJ2-7,few,TGTGCCAGCTCACCAGGGACTACCGACTACGAGCAGTACTTC,CASSPGTTDYEQYF
TRBV12-3/TRBV12-4,.,TRBJ1-1,few,TGTGCCAGCAACCAATTCGGAGCAGGCAACTCCCTTGAAGCTTTCTTT,CASNQFGAGNSLEAFF
TRBV5-1,.,TRBJ2-7,.,TGCGCCAGCAGCCAAGCGGGACAGTACTTCTACGAGCAGTACTTC,CASSQAGQYFYEQYF
TRBV7-2,TRBD2,TRBJ2-7,few,TGTGCCAGCAGCTTAGGGACTAGCGCGTACTACGAGCAGTACTTC,CASSLGTSAYYEQYF
TRBV10-3,TRBD2,TRBJ2-5,few,TGTGCCATCAGTGAGTCTGGTTGGCTGTCTAGCGGGAGGCCCAAGGGTGAGACCCAGTACTTC,CAISESGWLSSGRPKGETQYF
TRBV4-1,.,TRBJ2-5,.,TGCGCCAGCAGCCAAGTTCGCAATGAGCAGTACTTC,CASSQVRNEQYF
TRBV7-2,TRBD2,TRBJ2-1,.,TGTGCCAGCAGCTTATATGGGACTAGCGGTTACAATGAGCAGTTCTTC,CASSLYGTSGYNEQFF
TRBV7-6,.,TRBJ1-1,.,TGTGCCAGCAGCTCCCGGGCCAGCACTGAAGCTTTCTTT,CASSSRASTEAFF
TRBV6-2/TRBV6-3,.,TRBJ2-7,.,TGTGCCAGCAGCGAATACAGGGCTGCATCCTACGAGCAGTACTTC,CASSEYRAASYEQYF
TRBV3-1,.,TRBJ2-7,few,TGTGCCAGCAGCCAAGGGCTCCAGGGTATCTACGAGCAGTACTTC,CASSQGLQGIYEQYF
TRBV7-8,TRBD2,TRBJ2-5,few,TGTGCCAGCAGCTTGCGCTCGCGGGGGGGCAGGGAGACCCAGTACTTC,CASSLRSRGGRETQYF
TRBV28,TRBD1,TRBJ2-7,.,TGTGCCAGCACCTCCGGGACAGGGGCCTACGAGCAGTACTTC,CASTSGTGAYEQYF
TRBV10-3,.,TRBJ1-6,few,TGTGCCATCAGTGACGGGACAAATAATTCACCCCTCCACTTT,CAISDGTNNSPLHF
TRBV27,TRBD1,TRBJ2-7,.,TGTGCCAGCAGTCCACCTACCCGACAGGGCGAGCAGTACTTC,CASSPPTRQGEQYF
TRBV20-1,TRBD1,TRBJ2-7,.,TGCAGTGCTACCCCCCCCGACAGGGTTTCCTACGAGCAGTACTTC,CSATPPDRVSYEQYF
TRBV12-3/TRBV12-4,.,TRBJ2-7,.,TGTGCCAGCAGTTTAACGACAGTCTCCTACGAGCAGTACTTC,CASSLTTVSYEQYF
TRBV28,TRBD1,TRBJ2-5,few,TGTGCCAGCAGTTCGGACAGGGGGCCTGAGACCCAGTACTTC,CASSSDRGPETQYF
TRBV20-1,.,TRBJ2-5,.,TGCAGTGGCAACACAGCGGACCCCATGACCCAGTACTTC,CSGNTADPMTQYF
TRBV20-1,.,TRBJ2-7,.,TGCAGTGCTAGAGATTCGGCACGCTCCTACGAGCAGTACTTC,CSARDSARSYEQYF
TRBV28,.,TRBJ1-2,many,TGTGCCAGCTCTGAGTCAGGGAATGGCTACACCTTC,CASSESGNGYTF
TRBV6-6,.,TRBJ2-7,few,TGTGCCAGCAGTCACGCGGACAGCTACTCCTACGAGCAGTACTTC,CASSHADSYSYEQYF
TRBV4-2,.,TRBJ2-1,few,TGTGCCAGCAGCCGTGCGGAGGGTTGGCAGTTCTTC,CASSRAEGWQFF
TRBV4-3,TRBD2,TRBJ2-3,few,TGCGCCAGCAGCCAAGCTCCGCGGGGGACTAGGCCAGATACGCAGTATTTT,CASSQAPRGTRPDTQYF
TRBV20-1,TRBD2,TRBJ2-5,.,TGCAGTGCTTCGGATAGCGGGGAGAAGGAGACCCAGTACTTC,CSASDSGEKETQYF
TRBV29-1,.,TRBJ2-1,.,TGCAGCGTTGATCTGGGAGTGTTTAGCGGCCGCTACAATGAGCAGTTCTTC,CSVDLGVFSGRYNEQFF
TRBV12-3/TRBV12-4,TRBD1,TRBJ2-7,.,TGTGTCAGCAGTTCCCCGGGACAGGGGTCCTACGAGCAGTACTTC,CVSSSPGQGSYEQYF
TRBV7-2,.,TRBJ2-1,.,TGTGCCAGCAGCTTAGTGGCTAGCATCTGGAATGAGCAGTTCTTC,CASSLVASIWNEQFF